What follows are 14 T cell receptor beta chains derived from one specimen sequenced in a study of blood T cell repertoires in COVID-19 (dated by TCRdb to 2020 to 2021). To prepare the library, the immunoSEQ multiplex PCR assay was applied. TCRdb's version of the immuneACCESS table is confined to in-frame rearrangements and falls short of the full clone set. An unresolved V gene accounts for under half of the shortfall where checked; the remainder is of unknown origin. The sample table lists about 34,000 clones, roughly 73% of them with a count of one. In total, the top ten clones hold 14% to 15% of the sample. Material for sequencing was peripheral blood. These receptors came from a man at least 80 years old with active or convalescent COVID-19.

The rearrangement uses TRBV11-3 and TRBJ1-1; 7 nucleotides line up with TRBD1. The CDR3 extends over 14 amino acids. Germline assignment: CDR1 SGHNT and CDR2 YENEEA. The V segment lost 3 bases and the J segment 0 bases; nucleotides outside the gene matches: 1. DNA of the CDR3: TGTGCCAGCAGCTTGACAGGGTTGAACACTGAAGCTTTCTTT. It encodes CASSLTGLNTEAFF.

This chain uses TRBV9 with TRBJ1-3, with D maybe TRBD1 (6 bases). V gave up 5 bases and J gave up 0 bases, with 24 bases separating them. The germline V gene has CDR1 SGDLS and CDR2 YYNGEE. The CDR3 runs 19 residues. This CDR3 is CASSLQGFKSGSSGNTIYF. CDR3 sequence (DNA): TGTGCCAGCAGTTTGCAGGGGTTCAAGAGTGGTAGCTCTGGAAACACCATATATTTT.

V gene TRBV3-1 (or the pseudogene TRBV3-2) combines with J gene TRBJ1-3; no reliable D call. From germline, CDR1 is LGHDT and CDR2 YNNKEL (reference sequence). CDR3 length: 18 residues. V shed 5 bases and J shed 2 bases, with 22 bases lying between them. CDR3 in amino acids: CASSFPIGGVFAGNTIYF. The CDR3 region has the DNA TGTGCCAGCAGCTTCCCAATTGGCGGGGTCTTCGCTGGAAACACCATATATTTT.

The V call is TRBV12-3 or TRBV12-4, the J call TRBJ1-2; 9 nucleotides match TRBD1. The CDR3 totals 13 residues. V trimming: 8 bases; J trimming: 7 bases; junction bases outside the gene matches: 8. The CDR3 DNA sequence: TGTGCCAGCGGGACAGGGCTGCTATCTGGCTACACCTTC. Its translation: CASGTGLLSGYTF.

The chain uses TRBV4-2 and TRBJ2-7; TRBD2 agrees at 9 bases. CDR3 length: 15 amino acids. Trimming removed 1 base from V and 2 bases from J; junction bases left unmatched: 3. Germline V CDR1 and CDR2: LGHNA, YNFKEQ. The CDR3 bases are TGTGCCAGCAGCCAAGGACTAGCGGTAACCTACGAGCAGTACTTC. The encoded protein is CASSQGLAVTYEQYF.

The chain couples TRBV4-2 to TRBJ2-7, with TRBD2 matching 11 bases. There are 15 residues in the CDR3. CDR1 is LGHNA and CDR2 is YNFKEQ in the germline V gene. V lost 1 base and J lost 2; bases outside the gene matches: 1. DNA for the CDR3: TGTGCCAGCAGCCAAGGACTAGCGGGACCCTACGAGCAGTACTTC. Translated: CASSQGLAGPYEQYF.

V usage is TRBV7-9 and J usage is TRBJ1-3, with TRBD1 matching over 7 bases. Germline V gene lookup returns CDR1 SEHNR and CDR2 FQNEAQ (reference sequence). CDR3 length: 18 residues. V lost 10 bases to trimming and J lost 2 bases; unmatched junction nucleotides: 20. The CDR3 loop is CATSRQFSTGTTGNTIYF. The CDR3, as DNA: TGTGCCACCTCGCGACAGTTTTCGACAGGGACGACTGGAAACACCATATATTTT.

The rearrangement joins TRBV18 to TRBJ2-7, with 8 bases matching TRBD1. CDR1 is KGHSH, CDR2 LQKENI, per germline. The CDR3 has 15 amino acids. Trimming removed 3 bases from V and 1 base from J; junction bases left unmatched: 5. This chain's CDR3 is CASSPGTGVSYEQYF. In nucleotides, the CDR3 is TGTGCCAGCTCACCCGGGACAGGAGTTTCCTACGAGCAGTACTTC.

The V gene is TRBV19, the J gene TRBJ2-1; 10 bases are shared with TRBD2. Germline values: CDR1 LNHDA, CDR2 SQIVND (reference sequence). The CDR3 totals 14 residues. The V and J ends lost 0 bases and 10 bases, in that order; junction bases with no gene match: 3. This chain's CDR3 is CASSIEGSGREQFF. Here the CDR3 DNA reads TGTGCCAGTAGTATAGAGGGTAGCGGGAGGGAGCAGTTCTTC.

With regard to this clone: Distinct nucleotide sequences in the sample also encode this CDR3. The genes are TRBV24-1 and TRBJ2-7; 8 bases are a match to TRBD1. CDR3 length equals 13 residues. Germline V CDR1 and CDR2: KGHDR, SFDVKD. V was pared by 6 bases and J by 3 bases, with 3 bases of the junction left unmatched. CDR3 sequence: CATSPGQGYEQYF. The CDR3 region has the DNA TGTGCCACCAGTCCCGGACAGGGCTACGAGCAGTACTTC.

The chain couples TRBV18 to TRBJ2-5, with TRBD2 identical over 11 bases. In germline, CDR1 is KGHSH, CDR2 LQKENI. The V gene end was trimmed by 0 bases and the J gene end by 5 bases; junction bases not matched to a gene: 8. The CDR3 is 17 amino acids. The DNA of the CDR3 is TGTGCCAGCTCACCACCAACCCTAGCGGGAGGAGGGGAGACCCAGTACTTC. It encodes CASSPPTLAGGGETQYF.

The chain employs TRBV5-1 and TRBJ2-3, with D perhaps matching TRBD1 (6 bases). Germline V gives CDR1 SGHRS, CDR2 YFSETQ. V lost 4 bases and J lost 4, with 13 bases in between. The CDR3 sequence is 14 residues long. The CDR3 here is CASSRADSPDTQYF. The DNA for the CDR3 is TGCGCCAGCAGCCGGGCGGACAGCCCAGATACGCAGTATTTT.

V is TRBV28 and J is TRBJ2-7, with D uncertain. The CDR3 extends over 14 amino acids. Germline V lookup: CDR1 MDHEN, CDR2 SYDVKM. Between the trimmed V and J ends, which lost 3 bases and 0 bases, there was a span of 9 bases. The CDR3 here is CASSFGLASYEQYF. In DNA form, the CDR3 reads TGTGCCAGCAGTTTTGGGTTAGCCTCCTACGAGCAGTACTTC.

This clone showed up just once. The genes are TRBV28 and TRBJ2-7; 11 positions agree with TRBD2. This CDR3 contains 15 residues. V was clipped by 3 bases and J by 4 bases; unmatched bases: 5. Germline CDR1 and CDR2: MDHEN and SYDVKM. The DNA of the CDR3 is TGTGCCAGCAGTTTTGAACTAGCGGGAGTTTACGAGCAGTACTTC. Residues: CASSFELAGVYEQYF. Complete variable domain (other parts from reference TRBV28 and TRBJ2-7): DVKVTQSSRYLVKRTGEKVFLECVQDMDHENMFWYRQDPGLGLRLIYFSYDVKMKEKGDIPEGYSVSREKKERFSLILESASTNQTSMYLCASSFELAGVYEQYFGPGTRLTVT.